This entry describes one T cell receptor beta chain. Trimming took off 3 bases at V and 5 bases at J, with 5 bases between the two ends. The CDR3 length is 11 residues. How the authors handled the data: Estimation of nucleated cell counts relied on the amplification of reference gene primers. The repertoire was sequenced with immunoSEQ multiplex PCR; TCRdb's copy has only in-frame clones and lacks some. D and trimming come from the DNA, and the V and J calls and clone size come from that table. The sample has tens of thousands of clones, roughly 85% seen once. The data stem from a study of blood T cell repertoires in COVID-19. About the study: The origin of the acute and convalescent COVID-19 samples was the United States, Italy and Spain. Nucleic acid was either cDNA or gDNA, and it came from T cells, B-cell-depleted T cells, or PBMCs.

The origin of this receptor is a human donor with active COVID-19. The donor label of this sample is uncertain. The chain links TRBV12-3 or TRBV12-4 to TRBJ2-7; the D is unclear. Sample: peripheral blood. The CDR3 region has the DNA TGTGCCAGCAGTTTCCTCGACGAGCAGTACTTC. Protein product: CASSFLDEQYF.